There are many counts of the clone carrying this T cell receptor (beta chain). Its antigen remains unidentified. The germline V and J ends were trimmed by 2 bases and 2 bases, with 4 bases remaining between them. This CDR3 contains 13 residues. The germline V gene has CDR1 LNHDA and CDR2 SQIVND (reference sequence). This sample was taken from a study of read filtering for tumor transcriptome and immune sequencing. Study-wide background: Among patients, under 20 were male and some 15 female, aged about 45 to 90 (mean approximately 64). The study, taken as a whole, reports: IR-seq and RNA-seq agreed better without single-read clonotypes.

The library was built from about 0.4 ug RNA with molecular barcoded adaptors for alpha/delta and beta/gamma chains. TCRdb independently ran MiXCR on the reads; one entry per CDR3 protein. Counted here are roughly 130,000 distinct CDR3 sequences, approximately 12% occurring once; the ten biggest clones make up about 10%. The clonotype comes from a donor over 35 with multiple myeloma. Material: a population of CD138-negative cells sorted from bone marrow. The gene calls are TRBV19 and TRBJ1-5; D is ambiguous. For the CDR3, the DNA is TGTGCCAGTAGTATAAACGGCAATCAGCCCCAGCATTTT. Its protein product is CASSINGNQPQHF.